This is a list of T cell receptor beta chains from one sample in a study of blood T cell repertoires in COVID-19. This table comes from immunoSEQ multiplex PCR, and its TCRdb copy is limited to in-frame clones, with some not included. The sample carries under 300,000 clones, 82% recorded once. Sequenced sample: peripheral blood. Receptors were obtained from a woman aged 18-30 years with acute or convalescent COVID-19. CDR3s include the opening cysteine and the closing phenylalanine or tryptophan. The order of the fields is J gene, V gene, CDR3 protein.

>TRBJ1-1|TRBV5-1
CASSPIPPGNTEAFF
>TRBJ2-7|TRBV3-1/TRBV3-2
CASSQVGTGGIEQYF
>TRBJ1-2|TRBV7-2
CASSLSTGGRAYGYTF
>TRBJ2-7|TRBV10-2
CAIKRTDNYEQYF
>TRBJ2-1|TRBV10-3
CAISPGTDYNEQFF
>TRBJ1-1|TRBV27
CASSLSLTGGTEAFF
>TRBJ2-5|TRBV6-5
CASSPGGQETQYF
>TRBJ2-7|TRBV5-1
CASSLTSGGDYEQYF
>TRBJ2-7|TRBV28
CASQNRGLQGEQYF
>TRBJ1-4|TRBV7-2
CASSLPTGGVSNEKLFF